The clone carrying this T cell receptor beta chain was seen a single time. What it recognizes is unknown. This entry comes from a study of T-cell memory formation after mild COVID-19. General study findings and limits: Largely, contracting CD4+ clones fell within CM and EM, and contracting CD8+ clones within EMRA. Contracting clones from day 15 to 85 showed balanced CD4/CD8; later expanders favored CD4+.

The CDR3 contains 15 residues. V was pared by 5 bases and J by 5 bases, with 16 bases between. A 5'RACE reaction primed in the constant segment made cDNA libraries of TCR alpha and TCR beta, and these carried sample barcodes and UMIs. TCRdb called the 5' RACE reads again in MiXCR, with one record for every CDR3 protein. The sample includes approximately 480,000 distinct CDR3 sequences, 15% to 20% of them seen just once. The chain joins TRBV12-3 or TRBV12-4 to TRBJ1-5, with D possibly matching TRBD1 (6 bases). The source of this sequence is an adult woman who had mild COVID-19 (a few samples of this study predate the infection). Cell type and time point are not known. The sequenced material came from PBMCs or a T cell subset sorted from them (not recorded which). CDR3 sequence (DNA): TGTGCCAGCAGTCCGCAGGGGCCTCCATATCAGCCCCAGCATTTT. It codes for CASSPQGPPYQPQHF.